Listed here are 26 T cell receptor beta chains from one sample, sequenced in a study of OX40 agonist ivuxolimab in advanced cancers. Sequenced by immunoSEQ multiplex PCR; TCRdb stores in-frame clones only, minus some. The sample includes approximately 66,000 clones, over 80% of them seen just once. Sequencing was performed on CD4+ or CD8+ T cells sorted from blood, taken in a trial of the OX40 agonist ivuxolimab. The receptors stem from an adult with an advanced solid tumor such as melanoma, head and neck, liver or kidney cancer.

The rearrangement links TRBV2 to TRBJ2-3, with D perhaps TRBD1 (6 bases). The germline V gene encodes CDR1 SNHLY and CDR2 FYNNEI. The V and J ends lost 7 bases and 4 bases respectively, with 9 bases between them. CDR3 length equals 12 residues. This chain's CDR3 is CASTTGSDTQYF. CDR3 DNA sequence: TGTGCCAGCACCACAGGGTCAGATACGCAGTATTTT.

The sample holds a few counts of this clone. The chain employs TRBV18 and TRBJ1-5; D is perhaps TRBD1 (5 bases). This CDR3 is built from 15 residues. Germline V gives CDR1 KGHSH, CDR2 LQKENI. V lost 6 bases, J lost 1 base, and 13 bases lay in between. CDR3 region: CASSLHRGSNQPQHF. The CDR3 nucleotides are TGTGCCAGCTCTCTACACCGGGGGAGCAATCAGCCCCAGCATTTT.

On this clone: The same CDR3 arises from other DNA sequences in this sample as well. The CDR3 loop reads CASSLGMNTEAFF. The CDR3 bases are TGCGCCAGCAGCTTAGGGATGAACACTGAAGCTTTCTTT. The chain employs TRBV5-1 and TRBJ1-1; no reliable D call. Germline V gives CDR1 SGHRS, CDR2 YFSETQ. Trimming removed 2 bases from V and 0 bases from J, with 5 bases in between. This CDR3 contains 13 residues.

This chain connects TRBV6-5 to TRBJ1-2, with D tentatively TRBD1 (6 bases). The germline V gene has CDR1 MNHEY and CDR2 SVGAGI. CDR3 length: 15 amino acids. The V gene lost 6 bases and the J gene lost 0 bases, with 14 bases spanning the gap. The CDR3 spells CASRSGGGANYGYTF. DNA for the CDR3: TGTGCCAGCAGATCGGGGGGCGGAGCTAACTATGGCTACACCTTC.

The chain has TRBV27 and TRBJ1-4, with 9 bases identical to TRBD1. The CDR3 runs 16 residues. CDR1 is MNHEY, CDR2 SMNVEV, per germline (reference sequence). The J segment lost 7 bases and the V segment lost 3 bases, leaving 9 bases of the junction unmatched. The CDR3: CASSLGDREVGEKLFF. As DNA, the CDR3 is TGTGCCAGCAGTTTGGGGGACAGGGAAGTAGGTGAAAAACTGTTTTTT. The full variable domain, with the rest looked up from reference TRBV27 and TRBJ1-4, is EAQVTQNPRYLITVTGKKLTVTCSQNMNHEYMSWYRQDPGLGLRQIYYSMNVEVTDKGDVPEGYKVSRKEKRNFPLILESPSPNQTSLYFCASSLGDREVGEKLFFGSGTQLSVL.

The CDR3 reads CAWRGRQAGRTQYF. CDR3 sequence (DNA): TGTGCCTGGAGGGGAAGACAGGCCGGTCGGACCCAGTACTTC. The chain couples TRBV30 to TRBJ2-5, with D perhaps TRBD1 (6 bases). The V and J ends lost 3 bases and 7 bases respectively, with 18 bases between them. CDR3 length equals 14 residues. Germline values: CDR1 GTSNPN, CDR2 SVGIG (reference sequence).

This chain uses TRBV7-3 with TRBJ2-7; 12 nucleotides line up with TRBD2. Germline CDR1 and CDR2: SGHTA and FQGTGA. The CDR3 contains 15 residues. V trimming: 6 bases; J trimming: 7 bases; junction bases outside the gene matches: 10. The CDR3 DNA sequence: TGTGCCAGCAGTCCCTCTAGCGGGGGGGCGGAAGAGCAGTACTTC. This encodes CASSPSSGGAEEQYF. Together with reference TRBV7-3 and TRBJ2-7, the CDR3 gives the full variable domain: GAGVSQTPSNKVTEKGKYVELRCDPISGHTALYWYRQSLGQGPEFLIYFQGTGAADDSGLPNDRFFAVRPEGSVSTLKIQRTERGDSAVYLCASSPSSGGAEEQYFGPGTRLTVT.

The chain recombines TRBV7-8 with TRBJ1-4; 7 bases map to TRBD1. V trimming: 10 bases; J trimming: 1 base; junction bases outside the gene matches: 3. The CDR3 totals 13 residues. Germline assignment: CDR1 SGHVS and CDR2 FQNEAQ. This chain's CDR3 is CATRQGTNEKLFF. In DNA form, the CDR3 reads TGTGCCACGCGACAGGGAACTAATGAAAAACTGTTTTTT.

The CDR3 sequence is CARGTSGFSYEQYF. CDR3 in DNA: TGCGCCAGAGGGACTAGCGGGTTCTCCTACGAGCAGTACTTC. The chain joins TRBV10-1 to TRBJ2-7; TRBD2 matches 12 bases. CDR1 is WNHNN, CDR2 SYGVQD, per germline (reference sequence). V shed 9 bases and J 0 bases; nucleotides not matched to a gene: 3. This CDR3 spans 14 amino acids.

The chain is built from TRBV30 and TRBJ1-6; D gene unclear. This CDR3 has 15 amino acids. Trimming removed 1 base from V and 3 bases from J, with 10 bases in between. Germline CDR1 is GTSNPN and CDR2 is SVGIG (reference sequence). CDR3 sequence: CAWSGRVRYNSPLHF. The CDR3 DNA follows: TGTGCCTGGAGTGGGAGGGTTCGCTATAATTCACCCCTCCACTTT.

The J gene is TRBJ1-2, the V gene TRBV5-1; D might be TRBD1 (6 bases). V lost 6 bases, J lost 8 bases, and 14 bases lay in between. The CDR3 totals 12 residues. Germline CDR1 SGHRS, CDR2 YFSETQ. This CDR3 reads CASTPQGGGYTF. The CDR3 DNA sequence: TGCGCCAGCACCCCACAGGGAGGCGGCTACACCTTC.

The CDR3 reads CASSPPSQGTNTEAFF. The CDR3 bases are TGTGCCAGCTCACCACCATCACAGGGGACGAACACTGAAGCTTTCTTT. The genes are TRBV18 and TRBJ1-1; 7 nucleotides line up with TRBD1. Germline V gene data show CDR1 as KGHSH and CDR2 as LQKENI. CDR3 length equals 16 residues. Unmatched junction bases numbered 5, after V lost 0 bases and J lost 1 base.

The rearrangement uses TRBV5-4 and TRBJ1-1; weak D call: TRBD1 (5 bases). Germline-derived CDR1 and CDR2 are SGHNT and YYREEE (reference sequence). The CDR3 spans 14 residues. Deletions cut 2 bases from V and 3 bases from J, with 11 bases between. CDR3 sequence: CASSFDRGDTEAFF. In DNA form, the CDR3 reads TGTGCCAGCAGCTTCGACAGAGGGGACACTGAAGCTTTCTTT. Together with reference TRBV5-4 and TRBJ1-1, the CDR3 gives the full variable domain: ETGVTQSPTHLIKTRGQQVTLRCSSQSGHNTVSWYQQALGQGPQFIFQYYREEENGRGNFPPRFSGLQFPNYSSELNVNALELDDSALYLCASSFDRGDTEAFFGQGTRLTVV.

This clone turned up a few times. DNA for the CDR3: TGTGCCAGCAGGGGGACAGGGGGTACCTACGAGCAGTACTTC. This codes for CASRGTGGTYEQYF. The rearrangement uses TRBV6-1 and TRBJ2-7; 11 positions match TRBD1. The ends lost 6 bases at V and 2 bases at J; junction bases unmatched: 3. The germline CDR1 and CDR2 sequences are MNHNS and SASEGT. CDR3 length: 14 amino acids.

J is TRBJ1-4 and V is TRBV4-1; D gene uncertain. The CDR3 length is 16 residues. Trimming took 1 base from V and 0 from J, leaving 9 bases between them. Germline V gene data show CDR1 as MGHRA and CDR2 as YSYEKL. The CDR3 sequence is CASSQAHQATNEKLFF. CDR3 sequence (DNA): TGCGCCAGCAGCCAAGCCCACCAGGCAACTAATGAAAAACTGTTTTTT.

To note about this clone: Other DNA sequences in this specimen translate into the identical CDR3. The gene calls are TRBV18 and TRBJ1-5; no definite D call. Germline assignment: CDR1 KGHSH and CDR2 LQKENI. The CDR3 contains 13 residues. Trimming took 2 bases from V and 5 from J, leaving 7 bases between them. This chain's CDR3 is CASSPSGDQPQHF. In nucleotides, the CDR3 is TGTGCCAGCTCACCATCCGGAGATCAGCCCCAGCATTTT.

This clone was recorded only once. The chain is built from TRBV28 and TRBJ1-5; 7 positions match TRBD1. CDR3 length: 16 amino acids. V was pared by 5 bases and J by 4 bases, with 11 bases of the junction left unmatched. Germline CDR1 MDHEN, CDR2 SYDVKM. The CDR3, as DNA: TGTGCCAGCAGTAACCCGGGGACAGCAAAAAATCAGCCCCAGCATTTT. It codes for CASSNPGTAKNQPQHF. Filled out from reference TRBV28 and TRBJ1-5, the complete variable domain reads DVKVTQSSRYLVKRTGEKVFLECVQDMDHENMFWYRQDPGLGLRLIYFSYDVKMKEKGDIPEGYSVSREKKERFSLILESASTNQTSMYLCASSNPGTAKNQPQHFGDGTRLSIL.

This clone was seen only a few times. This chain links TRBV19 with TRBJ2-2, with 8 bases that match TRBD1. The CDR3 runs to 15 residues. V was clipped by 5 bases and J by 4 bases; unmatched bases: 6. Germline CDR1 and CDR2: LNHDA and SQIVND (reference sequence). CDR3 DNA sequence: TGTGCCAGTAGTCCCGACAGGGGACGCACCGGGGAGCTGTTTTTT. Its translation is CASSPDRGRTGELFF.

The chain joins TRBV9 to TRBJ2-3; 13 nucleotides agree with TRBD2. Germline CDR1 and CDR2: SGDLS and YYNGEE. The CDR3 loop spans 15 amino acids. Unmatched junction bases numbered 4, after V lost 3 bases and J lost 6 bases. CDR3 nucleotide sequence: TGTGCCAGCAGCGAGGGACTAGCGGGGTTGGATACGCAGTATTTT. Translation: CASSEGLAGLDTQYF. The entire variable domain, with the rest obtained from reference TRBV9 and TRBJ2-3, is as follows: DSGVTQTPKHLITATGQRVTLRCSPRSGDLSVYWYQQSLDQGLQFLIQYYNGEERAKGNILERFSAQQFPDLHSELNLSSLELGDSALYFCASSEGLAGLDTQYFGPGTRLTVL.

V usage is TRBV29-1 and J usage is TRBJ2-5; no firm D call. CDR1 SQVTM and CDR2 ANQGSEA come from the germline V gene. CDR3 length equals 13 residues. V was trimmed by 4 bases and J by 5 bases, leaving 14 bases between them. This chain's CDR3 is CSVGSQTRETQYF. DNA of the CDR3: TGCAGCGTTGGCTCCCAGACCCGGGAGACCCAGTACTTC.

V and J are TRBV28 and TRBJ1-1; possible D gene TRBD1, 5 bases. The germline gives CDR1 MDHEN, CDR2 SYDVKM. Trimming cost V 5 bases and J 0 bases, with 25 bases left between them. The CDR3 contains 19 residues. The CDR3 DNA reads as TGTGCCAGCAGTACATACTGGCAGGGTGACTTGGGGATGAACACTGAAGCTTTCTTT. Amino acids: CASSTYWQGDLGMNTEAFF. Together with reference TRBV28 and TRBJ1-1, the CDR3 gives the full variable domain: DVKVTQSSRYLVKRTGEKVFLECVQDMDHENMFWYRQDPGLGLRLIYFSYDVKMKEKGDIPEGYSVSREKKERFSLILESASTNQTSMYLCASSTYWQGDLGMNTEAFFGQGTRLTVV.

This chain links TRBV6-1 with TRBJ1-2; tentative D call: TRBD1 (6 bases). Trimming shortened V by 6 bases and J by 7 bases, and 15 bases separated the two germline ends. In germline, CDR1 is MNHNS, CDR2 SASEGT. The CDR3 length is 13 residues. DNA for the CDR3: TGTGCCAGCAGCGTTAAACCGGGGGCTGGCTACACCTTC. Protein sequence: CASSVKPGAGYTF.

The rearrangement uses TRBV6-1 and TRBJ2-1; D not resolved. Deletions cut 7 bases from V and 0 bases from J, with 13 bases between. This CDR3 is 15 amino acids long. The germline gives CDR1 MNHNS, CDR2 SASEGT. CDR3 amino acids: CASNSETGSYNEQFF. DNA for the CDR3: TGTGCCAGCAATTCCGAAACGGGCTCCTACAATGAGCAGTTCTTC.

The chain employs TRBV7-2 and TRBJ1-4; a possible D gene is TRBD1 (6 bases). Trimming left V 4 bases short and J 8 bases short, with 20 bases between. Per germline, CDR1 SGHTA and CDR2 FQGNSA. CDR3 length: 16 residues. The CDR3, as DNA: TGTGCCAGCAGCTCATTACAGGGTCATGAGAGGGAAAAACTGTTTTTT. Its translation is CASSSLQGHEREKLFF.

The chain couples TRBV7-2 to TRBJ2-5; 7 positions match TRBD1. J gave up 4 bases and V 2 bases, and 4 bases lay outside the gene matches. The germline V gene has CDR1 SGHTA and CDR2 FQGNSA. The CDR3 has 14 amino acids. The CDR3 DNA reads TGTGCCAGCAGCTTATCCGCAGGGGGAGAGACCCAGTACTTC. It is translated as CASSLSAGGETQYF.

The J gene is TRBJ2-1, the V gene TRBV30; no reliable D call. Germline CDR1 reads GTSNPN; CDR2 reads SVGIG (reference sequence). The CDR3 has 14 residues. V was cut by 2 bases and J by 10 bases, with 18 bases left in between. The CDR3: CAWSPLPPGREQFF. The DNA for the CDR3 is TGTGCCTGGAGTCCACTCCCACCCGGACGCGAGCAGTTCTTC.